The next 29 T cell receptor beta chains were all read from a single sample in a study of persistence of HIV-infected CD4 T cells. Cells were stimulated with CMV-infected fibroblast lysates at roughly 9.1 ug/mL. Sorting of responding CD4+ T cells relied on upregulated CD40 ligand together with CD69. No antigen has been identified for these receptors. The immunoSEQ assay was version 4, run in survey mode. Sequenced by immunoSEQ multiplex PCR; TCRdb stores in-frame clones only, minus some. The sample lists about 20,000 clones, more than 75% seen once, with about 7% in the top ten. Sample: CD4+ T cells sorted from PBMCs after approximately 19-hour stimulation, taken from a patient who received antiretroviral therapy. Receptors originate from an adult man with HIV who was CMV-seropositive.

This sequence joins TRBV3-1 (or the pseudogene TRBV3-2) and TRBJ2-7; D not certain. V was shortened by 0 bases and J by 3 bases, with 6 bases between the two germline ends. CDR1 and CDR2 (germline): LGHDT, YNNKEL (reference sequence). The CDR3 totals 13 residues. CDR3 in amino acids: CASSQEKGYEQYF. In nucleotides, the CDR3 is TGTGCCAGCAGCCAAGAAAAAGGCTACGAGCAGTACTTC.

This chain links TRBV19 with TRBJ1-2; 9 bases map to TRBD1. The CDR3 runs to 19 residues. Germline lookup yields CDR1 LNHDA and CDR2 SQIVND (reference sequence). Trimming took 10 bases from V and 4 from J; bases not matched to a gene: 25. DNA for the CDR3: TGTGCCACCGAAAGCATGAACAGGGGGCAGGGGCGAACCCTCTATGGCTACACCTTC. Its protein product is CATESMNRGQGRTLYGYTF.

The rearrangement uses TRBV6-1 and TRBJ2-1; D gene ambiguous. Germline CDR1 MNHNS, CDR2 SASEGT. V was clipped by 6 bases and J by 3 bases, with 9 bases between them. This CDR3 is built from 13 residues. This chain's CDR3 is CASSSFGYNEQFF. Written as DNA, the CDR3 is TGTGCCAGCAGCTCCTTCGGCTACAATGAGCAGTTCTTC.

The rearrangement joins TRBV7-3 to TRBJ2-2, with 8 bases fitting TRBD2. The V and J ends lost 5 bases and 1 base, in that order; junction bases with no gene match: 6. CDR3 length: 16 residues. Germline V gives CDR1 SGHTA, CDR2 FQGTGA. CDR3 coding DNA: TGTGCCAGCAGCCACACGGGAGGGGGGAACACCGGGGAGCTGTTTTTT. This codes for CASSHTGGGNTGELFF.

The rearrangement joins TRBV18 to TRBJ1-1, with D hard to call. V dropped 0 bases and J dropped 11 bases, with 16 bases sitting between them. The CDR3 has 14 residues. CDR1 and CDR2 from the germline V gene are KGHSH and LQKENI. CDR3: CASSPPESPKYAFF. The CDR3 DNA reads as TGTGCCAGCTCACCACCGGAGAGCCCCAAGTACGCTTTCTTT.

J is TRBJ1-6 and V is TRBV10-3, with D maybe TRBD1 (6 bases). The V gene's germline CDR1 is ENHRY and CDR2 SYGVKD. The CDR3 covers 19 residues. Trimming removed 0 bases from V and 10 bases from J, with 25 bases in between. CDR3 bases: TGTGCCATCAGTGAGTCTGAGACAGGAAGTCGGCGAAAACGGTCACCCCTCCACTTT. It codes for CAISESETGSRRKRSPLHF.

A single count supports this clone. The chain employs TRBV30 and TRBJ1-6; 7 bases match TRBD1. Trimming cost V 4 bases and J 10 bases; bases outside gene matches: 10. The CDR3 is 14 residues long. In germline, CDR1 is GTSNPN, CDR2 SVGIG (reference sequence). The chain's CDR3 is CAWTPGRGRSPLHF. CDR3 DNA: TGTGCCTGGACCCCGGGGAGGGGGCGATCACCCCTCCACTTT.

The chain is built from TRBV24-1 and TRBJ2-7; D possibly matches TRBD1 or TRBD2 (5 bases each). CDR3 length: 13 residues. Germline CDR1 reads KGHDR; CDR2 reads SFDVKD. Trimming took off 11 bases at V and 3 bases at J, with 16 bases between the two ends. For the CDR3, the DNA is TGTGCCAACAAAACCGGGACCGTCTACGAGCAGTACTTC. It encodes CANKTGTVYEQYF.

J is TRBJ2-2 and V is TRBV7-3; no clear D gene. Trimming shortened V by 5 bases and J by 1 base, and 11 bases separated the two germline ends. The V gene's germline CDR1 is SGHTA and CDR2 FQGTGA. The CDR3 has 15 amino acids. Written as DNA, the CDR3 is TGTGCCAGCAGCCCAAAGGGTGGGAACACCGGGGAGCTGTTTTTT. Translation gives CASSPKGGNTGELFF. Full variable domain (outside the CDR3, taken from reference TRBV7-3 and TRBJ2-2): GAGVSQTPSNKVTEKGKYVELRCDPISGHTALYWYRQSLGQGPEFLIYFQGTGAADDSGLPNDRFFAVRPEGSVSTLKIQRTERGDSAVYLCASSPKGGNTGELFFGEGSRLTVL.

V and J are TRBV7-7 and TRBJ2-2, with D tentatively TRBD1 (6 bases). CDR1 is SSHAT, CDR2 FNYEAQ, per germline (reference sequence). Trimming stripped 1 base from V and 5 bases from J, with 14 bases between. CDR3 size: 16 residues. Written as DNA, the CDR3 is TGTGCCAGCAGCTTAGTGCCCATACAGGGTACCGGGGAGCTGTTTTTT. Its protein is CASSLVPIQGTGELFF.

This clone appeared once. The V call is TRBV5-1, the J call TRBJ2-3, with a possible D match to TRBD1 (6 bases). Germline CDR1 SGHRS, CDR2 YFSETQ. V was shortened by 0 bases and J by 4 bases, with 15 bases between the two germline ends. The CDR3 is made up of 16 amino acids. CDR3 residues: CASSLGGLSDADTQYF. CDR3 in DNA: TGCGCCAGCAGCTTGGGGGGGCTCTCGGACGCAGATACGCAGTATTTT.

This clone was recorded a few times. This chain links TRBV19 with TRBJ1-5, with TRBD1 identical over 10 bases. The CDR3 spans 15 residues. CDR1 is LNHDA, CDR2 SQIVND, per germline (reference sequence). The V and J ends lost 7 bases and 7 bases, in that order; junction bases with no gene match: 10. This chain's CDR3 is CASTRTGGERQPQHF. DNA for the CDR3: TGTGCCAGTACCCGGACAGGGGGGGAGCGGCAGCCCCAGCATTTT.

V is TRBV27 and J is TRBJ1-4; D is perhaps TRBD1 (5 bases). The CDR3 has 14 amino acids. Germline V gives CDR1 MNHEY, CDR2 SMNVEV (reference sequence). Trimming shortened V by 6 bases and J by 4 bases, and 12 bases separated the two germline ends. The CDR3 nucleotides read TGTGCCAGCAGCCCCCGGGGCCTTAATGAAAAACTGTTTTTT. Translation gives CASSPRGLNEKLFF.

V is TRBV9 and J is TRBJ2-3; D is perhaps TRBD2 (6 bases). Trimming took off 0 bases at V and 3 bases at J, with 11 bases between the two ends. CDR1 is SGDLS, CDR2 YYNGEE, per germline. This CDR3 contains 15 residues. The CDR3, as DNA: TGTGCCAGCAGCGTAGACAACGGGGGAACAGATACGCAGTATTTT. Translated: CASSVDNGGTDTQYF.

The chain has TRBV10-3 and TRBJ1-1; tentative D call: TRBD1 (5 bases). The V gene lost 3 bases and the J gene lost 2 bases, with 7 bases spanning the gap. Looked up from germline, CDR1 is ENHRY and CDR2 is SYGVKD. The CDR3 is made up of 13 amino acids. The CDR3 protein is CAISERTNTEAFF. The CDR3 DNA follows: TGTGCCATCAGTGAAAGGACAAACACTGAAGCTTTCTTT.

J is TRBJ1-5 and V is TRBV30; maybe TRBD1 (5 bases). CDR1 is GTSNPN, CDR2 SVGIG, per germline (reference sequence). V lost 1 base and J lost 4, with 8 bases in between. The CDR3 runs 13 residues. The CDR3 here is CAWSAGTNQPQHF. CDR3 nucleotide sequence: TGTGCCTGGAGTGCAGGGACGAATCAGCCCCAGCATTTT.

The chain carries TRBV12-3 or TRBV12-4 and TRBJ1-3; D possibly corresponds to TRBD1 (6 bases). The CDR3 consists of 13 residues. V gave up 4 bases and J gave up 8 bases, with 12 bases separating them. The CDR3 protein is CASSSTGLDTIYF. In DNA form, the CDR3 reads TGTGCCAGCAGTTCCACAGGGTTAGACACCATATATTTT.

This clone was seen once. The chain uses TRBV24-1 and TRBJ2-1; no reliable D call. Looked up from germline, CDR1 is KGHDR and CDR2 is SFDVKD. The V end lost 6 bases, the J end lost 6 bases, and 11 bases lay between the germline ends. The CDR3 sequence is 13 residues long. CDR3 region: CATSRAAPNEQFF. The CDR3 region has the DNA TGTGCCACCAGTAGGGCAGCCCCCAATGAGCAGTTCTTC.

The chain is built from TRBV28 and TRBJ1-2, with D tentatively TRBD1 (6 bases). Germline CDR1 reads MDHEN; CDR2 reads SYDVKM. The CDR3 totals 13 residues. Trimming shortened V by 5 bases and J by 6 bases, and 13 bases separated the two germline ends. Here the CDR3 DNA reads TGTGCCAGCAGTAACACCGGGACAAATGGCTACACCTTC. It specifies CASSNTGTNGYTF.

CDR3 bases: TGTGCCAGCAGCCAAGATCAACAGGGGGGATATGGCTACACCTTC. Its protein is CASSQDQQGGYGYTF. The rearrangement uses TRBV3-1 (or the pseudogene TRBV3-2) and TRBJ1-2, with 8 positions matching TRBD1. The V segment lost 0 bases and the J segment 5 bases; nucleotides outside the gene matches: 5. This CDR3 contains 15 residues. Germline CDR1 LGHDT, CDR2 YNNKEL (reference sequence).

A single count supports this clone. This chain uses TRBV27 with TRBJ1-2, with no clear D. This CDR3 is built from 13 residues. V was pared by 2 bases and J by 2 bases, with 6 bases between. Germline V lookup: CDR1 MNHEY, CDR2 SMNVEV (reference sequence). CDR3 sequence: CASSLEGNYGYTF. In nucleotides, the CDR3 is TGTGCCAGCAGTTTAGAGGGAAACTATGGCTACACCTTC.

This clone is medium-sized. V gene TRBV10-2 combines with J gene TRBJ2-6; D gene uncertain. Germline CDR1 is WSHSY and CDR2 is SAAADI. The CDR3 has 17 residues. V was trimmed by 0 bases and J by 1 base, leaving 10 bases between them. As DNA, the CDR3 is TGCGCCAGCAGTGAGTCGAACTTCCAATCTGGGGCCAACGTCCTGACTTTC. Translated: CASSESNFQSGANVLTF.

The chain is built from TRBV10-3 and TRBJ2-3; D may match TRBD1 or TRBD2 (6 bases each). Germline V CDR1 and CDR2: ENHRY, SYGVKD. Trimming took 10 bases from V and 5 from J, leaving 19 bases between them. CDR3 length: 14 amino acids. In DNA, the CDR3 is TGTGCCACCAAGAACGGGGGCTCGGGAGATACGCAGTATTTT. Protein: CATKNGGSGDTQYF.

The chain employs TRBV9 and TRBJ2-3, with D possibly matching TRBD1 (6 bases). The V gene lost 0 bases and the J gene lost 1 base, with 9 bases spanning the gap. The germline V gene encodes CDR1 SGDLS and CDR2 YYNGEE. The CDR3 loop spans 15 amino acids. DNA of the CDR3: TGTGCCAGCAGCGTAGTACAGGGTGGCACAGATACGCAGTATTTT. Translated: CASSVVQGGTDTQYF.

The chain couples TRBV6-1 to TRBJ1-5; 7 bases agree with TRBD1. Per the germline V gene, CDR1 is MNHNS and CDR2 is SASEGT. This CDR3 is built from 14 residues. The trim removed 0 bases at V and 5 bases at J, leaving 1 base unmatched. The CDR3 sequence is CASSEAQGYQPQHF. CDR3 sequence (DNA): TGTGCCAGCAGTGAAGCACAGGGGTATCAGCCCCAGCATTTT.

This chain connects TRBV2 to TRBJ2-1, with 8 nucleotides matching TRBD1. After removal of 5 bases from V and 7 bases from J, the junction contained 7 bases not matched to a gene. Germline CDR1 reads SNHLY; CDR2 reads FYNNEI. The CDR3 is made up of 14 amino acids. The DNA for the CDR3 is TGTGCCAGCAGTTCGTCACAGGGGGTGAATGAGCAGTTCTTC. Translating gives CASSSSQGVNEQFF.

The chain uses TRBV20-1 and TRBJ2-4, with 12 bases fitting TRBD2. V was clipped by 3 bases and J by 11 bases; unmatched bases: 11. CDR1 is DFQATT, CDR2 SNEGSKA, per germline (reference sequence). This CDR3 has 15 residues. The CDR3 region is CSASSGTSGSSVQYF. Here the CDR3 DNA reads TGCAGTGCTAGTAGCGGGACTAGCGGGTCCTCGGTTCAGTACTTC.

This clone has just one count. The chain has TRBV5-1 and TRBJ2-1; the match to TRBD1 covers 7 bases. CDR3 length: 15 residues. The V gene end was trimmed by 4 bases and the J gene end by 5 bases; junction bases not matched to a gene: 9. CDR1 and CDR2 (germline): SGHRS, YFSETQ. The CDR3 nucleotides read TGCGCCAGCAGCCTCTATTCCGGGACAGACAATGAGCAGTTCTTC. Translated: CASSLYSGTDNEQFF.

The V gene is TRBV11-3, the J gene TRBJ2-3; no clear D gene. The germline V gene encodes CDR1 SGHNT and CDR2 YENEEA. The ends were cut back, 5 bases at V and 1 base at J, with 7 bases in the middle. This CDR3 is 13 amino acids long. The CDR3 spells CASSPHGTDTQYF. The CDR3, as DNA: TGTGCCAGCAGCCCCCACGGCACAGATACGCAGTATTTT.